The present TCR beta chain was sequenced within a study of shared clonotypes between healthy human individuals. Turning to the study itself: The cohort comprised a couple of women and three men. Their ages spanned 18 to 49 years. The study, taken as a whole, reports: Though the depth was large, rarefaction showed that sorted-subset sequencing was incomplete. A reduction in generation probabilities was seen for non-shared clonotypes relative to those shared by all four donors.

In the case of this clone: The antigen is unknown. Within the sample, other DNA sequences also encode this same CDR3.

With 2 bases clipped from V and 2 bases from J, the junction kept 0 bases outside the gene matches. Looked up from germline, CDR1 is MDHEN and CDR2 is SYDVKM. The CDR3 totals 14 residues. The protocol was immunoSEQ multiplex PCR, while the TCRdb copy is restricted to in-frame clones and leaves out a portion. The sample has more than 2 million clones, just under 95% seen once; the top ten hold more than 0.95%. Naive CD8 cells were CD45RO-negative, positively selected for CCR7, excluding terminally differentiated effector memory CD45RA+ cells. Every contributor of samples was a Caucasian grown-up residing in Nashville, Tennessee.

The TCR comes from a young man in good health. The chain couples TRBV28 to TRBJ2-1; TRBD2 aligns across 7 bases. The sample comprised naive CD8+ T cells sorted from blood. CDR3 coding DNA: TGTGCCAGCAGTTTAGGGGGGGCCTACAATGAGCAGTTCTTC. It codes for CASSLGGAYNEQFF.